These 17 T cell receptor beta chains share one sample of origin, sequenced in a study of blood T cell repertoires in COVID-19. Some clones are missing from TCRdb's copy, which holds only in-frame ones; the method was immunoSEQ multiplex PCR. Of just under 150,000 clones listed, 84% are singletons. The sequencing sample was made of peripheral blood. These receptors all stem from a human donor in a cohort sampled during active COVID-19.

This sequence joins TRBV5-1 and TRBJ2-3, with 15 bases matching TRBD2. Trimming removed 5 bases from V and 6 bases from J; junction bases left unmatched: 7. CDR1 and CDR2 from the germline V gene are SGHRS and YFSETQ. The CDR3 length is 16 residues. CDR3 coding DNA: TGCGCCAGCAGGCCGGGACTAGCGGGAGGTAGGGATACGCAGTATTTT. Its translation: CASRPGLAGGRDTQYF. Full variable domain (remainder filled in from reference TRBV5-1 and TRBJ2-3): KAGVTQTPRYLIKTRGQQVTLSCSPISGHRSVSWYQQTPGQGLQFLFEYFSETQRNKGNFPGRFSGRQFSNSRSEMNVSTLELGDSALYLCASRPGLAGGRDTQYFGPGTRLTVL.

V gene TRBV30 combines with J gene TRBJ1-5, with no clear D. This CDR3 has 15 residues. Germline values: CDR1 GTSNPN, CDR2 SVGIG (reference sequence). The V end lost 1 base, the J end lost 5 bases, and 15 bases lay between the germline ends. CDR3 sequence: CAWSAPGGGYQPQHF. The CDR3 DNA follows: TGTGCCTGGAGTGCCCCAGGCGGCGGGTATCAGCCCCAGCATTTT.

V is TRBV13 and J is TRBJ2-3, with TRBD2 matching 16 bases. The CDR3 has 14 amino acids. CDR1 PRHDT and CDR2 FYEKMQ come from the germline V gene (reference sequence). Germline trimming cut 5 bases from V and 13 bases from J; bases unmatched to any gene: 6. The CDR3 bases are TGTGCCAGCAGCCGGGGACTAGCGGGGGGGCATGAGTATTTT. This encodes CASSRGLAGGHEYF.

The chain couples TRBV4-1 to TRBJ2-7; D might be TRBD2 (5 bases). The V end lost 1 base, the J end lost 0 bases, and 10 bases lay between the germline ends. Germline assignment: CDR1 MGHRA and CDR2 YSYEKL. The CDR3 totals 15 residues. The CDR3 reads CASSQVPGSSYEQYF. DNA of the CDR3: TGCGCCAGCAGCCAAGTTCCGGGGAGCTCCTACGAGCAGTACTTC.

The chain uses TRBV9 and TRBJ2-2; tentatively, D is TRBD1 (5 bases). This CDR3 is 16 amino acids long. Germline V gene data show CDR1 as SGDLS and CDR2 as YYNGEE. V lost 0 bases, J lost 7 bases, and 16 bases lay in between. This chain's CDR3 is CASSVVDRRTGGELFF. The CDR3 DNA is TGTGCCAGCAGCGTAGTCGACCGCAGAACAGGCGGGGAGCTGTTTTTT.

The chain combines TRBV27 with TRBJ1-1; no firm D call. Per germline, CDR1 MNHEY and CDR2 SMNVEV (reference sequence). Between the trimmed V and J ends, which lost 6 bases and 3 bases, there was a span of 8 bases. The CDR3 consists of 12 residues. CDR3 sequence reads: CASRGRDTEAFF. CDR3 nucleotides: TGTGCCAGCAGGGGGAGGGACACTGAAGCTTTCTTT.

This chain uses TRBV3-1 (or the pseudogene TRBV3-2) with TRBJ2-1; TRBD2 matches at 10 bases. V lost 1 base and J lost 8; bases outside the gene matches: 5. The CDR3 totals 15 residues. The germline CDR1 and CDR2 sequences are LGHDT and YNNKEL (reference sequence). In nucleotides, the CDR3 is TGTGCCAGCAGCCAAGTAACTAGCGGGATGGATGAGCAGTTCTTC. Translation: CASSQVTSGMDEQFF.

In DNA form, the CDR3 reads TGCGCCAGCAGCTTGGAGGGGGACGGGGAGCTGTTTTTT. This translates into CASSLEGDGELFF. The chain has TRBV5-1 and TRBJ2-2, with D perhaps TRBD1 (6 bases). CDR3 length: 13 amino acids. The germline V gene encodes CDR1 SGHRS and CDR2 YFSETQ. Trimming removed 0 bases from V and 7 bases from J, with 7 bases in between.

The chain links TRBV5-1 to TRBJ1-2, with 8 nucleotides matching TRBD1. The CDR3 extends over 14 amino acids. After removal of 4 bases from V and 6 bases from J, the junction contained 8 bases not matched to a gene. In germline, CDR1 is SGHRS, CDR2 YFSETQ. The CDR3 protein is CASSILDRVDGYTF. CDR3 DNA: TGCGCCAGCAGCATACTGGACAGGGTCGATGGCTACACCTTC.

The chain couples TRBV3-1 (or the pseudogene TRBV3-2) to TRBJ1-1, with D possibly being TRBD1 (6 bases). This CDR3 is 14 amino acids long. Per germline, CDR1 LGHDT and CDR2 YNNKEL (reference sequence). Trimming left V 3 bases short and J 1 base short, with 9 bases between. CDR3 nucleotide sequence: TGTGCCAGCAGCCAGGGACATTCGAACACTGAAGCTTTCTTT. Amino acid sequence: CASSQGHSNTEAFF.

CDR3 sequence reads: CASTTSVRVGLNEQFF. The DNA for the CDR3 is TGTGCCAGCACCACATCGGTTAGGGTCGGACTCAATGAGCAGTTCTTC. The genes are TRBV28 and TRBJ2-1; weak D call: TRBD2 (5 bases). The CDR3 is 16 residues long. V lost 7 bases and J lost 6, with 22 bases in between. Germline-derived CDR1 and CDR2 are MDHEN and SYDVKM.

This chain uses TRBV29-1 with TRBJ1-1, with 7 bases matching TRBD1. With V trimmed by 1 base and J by 3 bases, 5 bases remained unmatched. CDR3 length: 14 residues. The germline V gene encodes CDR1 SQVTM and CDR2 ANQGSEA. The DNA for the CDR3 is TGCAGCGTTGAAGGGCGCAGGGGGGACACTGAAGCTTTCTTT. It encodes CSVEGRRGDTEAFF.

V usage is TRBV28 and J usage is TRBJ2-2, with a tentative D call TRBD1 (6 bases). CDR1 MDHEN and CDR2 SYDVKM come from the germline V gene. The CDR3 spans 13 residues. V was pared by 7 bases and J by 3 bases, with 9 bases between. Written as DNA, the CDR3 is TGTGCCAGCAAACAGGGTTACACCGGGGAGCTGTTTTTT. It specifies CASKQGYTGELFF. The full variable domain, in which reference TRBV28 and TRBJ2-2 provide the parts outside the CDR3, is DVKVTQSSRYLVKRTGEKVFLECVQDMDHENMFWYRQDPGLGLRLIYFSYDVKMKEKGDIPEGYSVSREKKERFSLILESASTNQTSMYLCASKQGYTGELFFGEGSRLTVL.

The chain uses TRBV28 and TRBJ1-4, with D tentatively TRBD1 (5 bases). The CDR3 runs to 14 residues. The V gene's germline CDR1 is MDHEN and CDR2 SYDVKM. V was shortened by 7 bases and J by 8 bases, with 17 bases between the two germline ends. CDR3 loop: CASKLWQGGEKLFF. The CDR3 nucleotides are TGTGCCAGCAAACTGTGGCAGGGCGGAGAAAAACTGTTTTTT.

The chain joins TRBV20-1 to TRBJ2-1; D unclear. The CDR3 is 11 amino acids. V was cut by 7 bases and J by 4 bases, with 8 bases left in between. The germline V gene encodes CDR1 DFQATT and CDR2 SNEGSKA (reference sequence). The CDR3 reads CSVTQYNEQFF. The CDR3 DNA sequence: TGCAGTGTGACACAGTACAATGAGCAGTTCTTC.

The chain links TRBV18 to TRBJ2-1, with TRBD1 as a possible D gene (6 bases). The CDR3 is 14 residues long. The V end lost 6 bases, the J end lost 1 base, and 10 bases lay between the germline ends. The germline CDR1 and CDR2 sequences are KGHSH and LQKENI. CDR3 sequence reads: CASSPQGSYNEQFF. CDR3 nucleotide sequence: TGTGCCAGCTCCCCTCAGGGGTCCTACAATGAGCAGTTCTTC.

The table lists this clone with many counts. This chain joins TRBV27 and TRBJ2-1, with 9 bases fitting TRBD2. This CDR3 spans 16 amino acids. V trimming: 2 bases; J trimming: 2 bases; junction bases outside the gene matches: 4. CDR1 and CDR2 from the germline V gene are MNHEY and SMNVEV (reference sequence). The CDR3 protein is CASSLSGGRAYNEQFF. CDR3 coding DNA: TGTGCCAGCAGTTTAAGTGGCGGGAGGGCCTACAATGAGCAGTTCTTC.